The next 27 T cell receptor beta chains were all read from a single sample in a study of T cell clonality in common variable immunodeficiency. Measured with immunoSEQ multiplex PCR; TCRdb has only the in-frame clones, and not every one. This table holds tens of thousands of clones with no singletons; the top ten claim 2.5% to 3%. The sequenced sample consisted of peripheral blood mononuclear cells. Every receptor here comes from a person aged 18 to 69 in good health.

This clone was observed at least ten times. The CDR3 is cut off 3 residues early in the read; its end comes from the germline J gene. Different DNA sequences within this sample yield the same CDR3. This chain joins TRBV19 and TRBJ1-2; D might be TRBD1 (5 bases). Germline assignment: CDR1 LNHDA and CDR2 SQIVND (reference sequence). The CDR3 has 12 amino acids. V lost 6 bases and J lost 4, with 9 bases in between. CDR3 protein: CASSGRVYGYTF. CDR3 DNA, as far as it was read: TGTGCCAGTAGCGGCAGGGTCTATGGC.

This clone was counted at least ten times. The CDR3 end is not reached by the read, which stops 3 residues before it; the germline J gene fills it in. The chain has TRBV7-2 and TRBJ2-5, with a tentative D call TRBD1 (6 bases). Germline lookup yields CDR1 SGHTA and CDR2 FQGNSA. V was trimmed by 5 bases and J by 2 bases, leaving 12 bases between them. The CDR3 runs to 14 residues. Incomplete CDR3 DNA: TGTGCCAGCAGCATCCGGACAGAACAAGAGACC. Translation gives CASSIRTEQET. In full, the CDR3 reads CASSIRTEQETQYF.

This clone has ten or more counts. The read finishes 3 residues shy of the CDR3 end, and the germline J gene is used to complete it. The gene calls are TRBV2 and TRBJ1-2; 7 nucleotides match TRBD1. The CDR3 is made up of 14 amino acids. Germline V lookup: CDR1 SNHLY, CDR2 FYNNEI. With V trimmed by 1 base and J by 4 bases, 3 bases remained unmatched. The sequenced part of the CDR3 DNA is TGTGCCAGCAGTGAAGGGGGACAGTCCTATGGC. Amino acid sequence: CASSEGGQSYG. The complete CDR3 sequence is CASSEGGQSYGYTF.

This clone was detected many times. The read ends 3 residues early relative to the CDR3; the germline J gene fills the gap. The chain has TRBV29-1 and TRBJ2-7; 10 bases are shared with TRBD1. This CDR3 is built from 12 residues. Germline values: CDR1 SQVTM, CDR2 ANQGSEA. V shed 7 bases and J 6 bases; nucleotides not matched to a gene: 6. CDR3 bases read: TGCAGCGGGGGGACAGGGGATCGCGAG. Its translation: CSGGTGDRE. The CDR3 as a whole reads CSGGTGDREQYF.

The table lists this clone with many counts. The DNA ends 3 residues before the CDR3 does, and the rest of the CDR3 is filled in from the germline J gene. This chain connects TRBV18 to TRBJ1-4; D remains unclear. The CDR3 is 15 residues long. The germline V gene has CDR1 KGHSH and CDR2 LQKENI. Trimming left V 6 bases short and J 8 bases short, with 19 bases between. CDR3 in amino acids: CASSPAGGLEEKLFF. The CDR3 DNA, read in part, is TGTGCCAGCTCGCCCGCAGGTGGCCTGGAAGAAAAA.

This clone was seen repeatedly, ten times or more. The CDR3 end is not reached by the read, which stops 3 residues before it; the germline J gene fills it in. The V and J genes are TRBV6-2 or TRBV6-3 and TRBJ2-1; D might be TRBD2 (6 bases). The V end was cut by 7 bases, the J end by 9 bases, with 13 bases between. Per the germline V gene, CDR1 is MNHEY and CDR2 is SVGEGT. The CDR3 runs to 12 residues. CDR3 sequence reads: CASTIGGGEQFF. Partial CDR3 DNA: TGTGCCAGCACCATCGGGGGTGGTGAG.

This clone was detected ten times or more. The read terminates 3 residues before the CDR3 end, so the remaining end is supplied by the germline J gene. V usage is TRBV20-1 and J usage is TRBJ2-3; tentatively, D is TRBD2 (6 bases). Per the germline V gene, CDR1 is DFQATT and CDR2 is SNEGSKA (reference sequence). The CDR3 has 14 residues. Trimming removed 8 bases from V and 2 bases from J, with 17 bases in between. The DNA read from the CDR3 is TGCAGTCCACGCCCCGGGACTCCCACAGATACG. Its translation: CSPRPGTPTDT. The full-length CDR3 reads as CSPRPGTPTDTQYF.

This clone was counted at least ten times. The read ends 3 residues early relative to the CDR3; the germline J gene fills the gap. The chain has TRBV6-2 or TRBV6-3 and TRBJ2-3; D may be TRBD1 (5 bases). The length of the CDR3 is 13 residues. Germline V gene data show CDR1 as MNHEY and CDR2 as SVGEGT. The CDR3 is CASSYSPRRAQYF. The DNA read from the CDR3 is TGTGCCAGCAGTTACTCGCCCCGCAGGGCG.

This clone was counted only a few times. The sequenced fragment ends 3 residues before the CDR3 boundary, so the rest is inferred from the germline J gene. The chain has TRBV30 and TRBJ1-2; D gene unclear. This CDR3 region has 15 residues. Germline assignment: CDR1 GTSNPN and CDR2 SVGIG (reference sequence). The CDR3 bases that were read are TGTGCCTGGAACGACGCGGGGTCCTACACAGATACC. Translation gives CAWNDAGSYTDT. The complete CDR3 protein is CAWNDAGSYTDTYTF.

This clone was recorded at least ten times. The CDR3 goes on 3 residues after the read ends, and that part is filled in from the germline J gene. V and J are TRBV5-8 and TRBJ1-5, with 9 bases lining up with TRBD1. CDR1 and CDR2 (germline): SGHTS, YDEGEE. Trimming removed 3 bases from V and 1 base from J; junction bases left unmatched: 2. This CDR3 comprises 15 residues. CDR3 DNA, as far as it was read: TGTGCCAGCAGCTCTGGACAGGGGAGCAATCAGCCC. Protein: CASSSGQGSNQP. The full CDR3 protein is CASSSGQGSNQPQHF.

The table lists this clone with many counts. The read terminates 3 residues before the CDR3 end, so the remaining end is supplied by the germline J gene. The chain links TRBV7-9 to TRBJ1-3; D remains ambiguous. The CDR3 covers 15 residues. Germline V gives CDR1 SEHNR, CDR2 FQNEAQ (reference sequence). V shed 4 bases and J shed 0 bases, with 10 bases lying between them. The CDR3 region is CASSWQENSGNTIYF. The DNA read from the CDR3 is TGTGCCAGCAGCTGGCAGGAAAACTCTGGAAACACC.

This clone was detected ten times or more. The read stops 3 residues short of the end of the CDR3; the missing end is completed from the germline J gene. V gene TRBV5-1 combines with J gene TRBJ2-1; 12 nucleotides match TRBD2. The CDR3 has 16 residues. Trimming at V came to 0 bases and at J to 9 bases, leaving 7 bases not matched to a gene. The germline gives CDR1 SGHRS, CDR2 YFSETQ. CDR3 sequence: CASSLVLLAGGSEQFF. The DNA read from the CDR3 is TGCGCCAGCAGCTTGGTTCTCCTAGCGGGAGGGAGTGAG.

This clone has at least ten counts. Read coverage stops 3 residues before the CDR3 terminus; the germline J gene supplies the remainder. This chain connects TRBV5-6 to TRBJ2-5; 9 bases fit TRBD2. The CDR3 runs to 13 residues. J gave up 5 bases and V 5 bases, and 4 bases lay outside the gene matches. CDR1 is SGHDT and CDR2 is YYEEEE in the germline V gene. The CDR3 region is CASRIGLAETQYF. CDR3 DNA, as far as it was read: TGTGCCAGCAGAATAGGACTAGCGGAGACC.

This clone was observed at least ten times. CDR3 bases read: TGTGCCAGCAGCCAGGGGACAGCGCACCCAAACTATGGC. This translates into CASSQGTAHPNYG. The CDR3 in its entirety is CASSQGTAHPNYGYTF. The chain carries TRBV7-8 and TRBJ1-2; 7 bases agree with TRBD1. The read terminates 3 residues ahead of where the CDR3 ends, so the germline J gene completes it. J lost 2 bases, V lost 5 bases, and 11 bases had no gene match. CDR1 is SGHVS and CDR2 is FQNEAQ in the germline V gene. CDR3 length equals 16 residues.

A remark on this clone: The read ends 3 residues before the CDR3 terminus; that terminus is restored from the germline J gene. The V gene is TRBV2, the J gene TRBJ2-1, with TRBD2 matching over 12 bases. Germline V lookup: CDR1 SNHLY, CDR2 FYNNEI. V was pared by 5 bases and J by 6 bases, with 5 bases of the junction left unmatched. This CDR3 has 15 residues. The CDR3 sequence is CASSRLAGASNEQFF. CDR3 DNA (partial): TGTGCCAGCAGTCGACTAGCGGGAGCGAGCAATGAG.

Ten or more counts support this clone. The CDR3 protein is CASSLVPQAPGETQYF. CDR3 DNA (partial): TGTGCCAGCAGCTTAGTTCCACAGGCCCCAGGGGAGACC. The chain joins TRBV7-8 to TRBJ2-5; TRBD1 might be the D (5 bases). The CDR3 end is not reached by the read, which stops 3 residues before it; the germline J gene fills it in. V was clipped by 1 base and J by 5 bases, with 17 bases between them. Germline loops: CDR1 SGHVS, CDR2 FQNEAQ. The CDR3 contains 16 residues.

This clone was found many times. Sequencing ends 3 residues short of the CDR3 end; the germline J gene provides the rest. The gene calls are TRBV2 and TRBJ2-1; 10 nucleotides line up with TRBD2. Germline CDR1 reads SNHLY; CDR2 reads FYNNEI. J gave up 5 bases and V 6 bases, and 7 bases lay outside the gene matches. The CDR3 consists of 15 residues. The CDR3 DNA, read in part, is TGTGCCAGCAGCCATCCTGGACTAGCGGACAATGAG. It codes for CASSHPGLADNE. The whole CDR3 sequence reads CASSHPGLADNEQFF.

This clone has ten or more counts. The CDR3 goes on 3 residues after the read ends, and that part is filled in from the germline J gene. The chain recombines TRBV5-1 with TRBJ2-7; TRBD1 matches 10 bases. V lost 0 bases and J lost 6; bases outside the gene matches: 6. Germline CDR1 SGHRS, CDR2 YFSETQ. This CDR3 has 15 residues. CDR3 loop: CASSLAGTGVVEQYF. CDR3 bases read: TGCGCCAGCAGCTTGGCCGGGACAGGGGTGGTCGAG.

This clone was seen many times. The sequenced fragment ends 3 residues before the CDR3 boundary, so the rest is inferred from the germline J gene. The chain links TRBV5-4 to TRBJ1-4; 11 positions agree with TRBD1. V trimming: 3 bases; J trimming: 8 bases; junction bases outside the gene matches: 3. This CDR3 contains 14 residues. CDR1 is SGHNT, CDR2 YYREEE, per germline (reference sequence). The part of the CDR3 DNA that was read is TGTGCCAGCAGCTCGGGACAGGGGGGAGAAAAA. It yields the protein CASSSGQGGEK. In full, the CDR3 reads CASSSGQGGEKLFF.

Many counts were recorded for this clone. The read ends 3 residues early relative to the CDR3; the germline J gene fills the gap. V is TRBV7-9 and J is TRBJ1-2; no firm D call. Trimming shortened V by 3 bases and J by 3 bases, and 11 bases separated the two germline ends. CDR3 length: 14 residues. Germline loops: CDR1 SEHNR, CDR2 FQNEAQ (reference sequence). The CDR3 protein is CASSLLYGDYGYTF. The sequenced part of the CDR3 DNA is TGTGCCAGCAGCTTGTTATACGGGGACTATGGC.

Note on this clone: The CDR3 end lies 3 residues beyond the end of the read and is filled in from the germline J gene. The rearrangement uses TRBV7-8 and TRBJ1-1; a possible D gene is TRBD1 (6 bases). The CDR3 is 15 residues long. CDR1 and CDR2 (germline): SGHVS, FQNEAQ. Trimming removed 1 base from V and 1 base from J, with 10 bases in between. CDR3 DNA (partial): TGTGCCAGCAGCTTAGACAGGGATCCGAACACTGAA. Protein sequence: CASSLDRDPNTE. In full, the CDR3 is CASSLDRDPNTEAFF. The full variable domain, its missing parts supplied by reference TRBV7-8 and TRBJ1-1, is GAGVSQSPRYKVAKRGQDVALRCDPISGHVSLFWYQQALGQGPEFLTYFQNEAQLDKSGLPSDRFFAERPEGSVSTLKIQRTQQEDSAVYLCASSLDRDPNTEAFFGQGTRLTVV.

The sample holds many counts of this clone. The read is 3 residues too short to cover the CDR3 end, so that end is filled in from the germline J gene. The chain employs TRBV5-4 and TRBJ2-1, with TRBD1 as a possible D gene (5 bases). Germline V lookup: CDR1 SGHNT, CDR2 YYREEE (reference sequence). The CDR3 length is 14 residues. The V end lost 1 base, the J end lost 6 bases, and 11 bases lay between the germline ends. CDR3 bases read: TGTGCCAGCAGCTTGCCAGGGTTGATCAATGAG. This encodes CASSLPGLINE. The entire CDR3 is CASSLPGLINEQFF.

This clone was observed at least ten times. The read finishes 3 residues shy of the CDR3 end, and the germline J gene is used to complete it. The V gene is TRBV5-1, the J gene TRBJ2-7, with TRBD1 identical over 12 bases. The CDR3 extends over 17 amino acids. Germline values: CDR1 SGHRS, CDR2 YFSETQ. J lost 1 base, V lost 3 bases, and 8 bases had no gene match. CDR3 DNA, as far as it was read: TGCGCCAGCAGCTGGCCGGGACAGGGGGCTTGGTCCTACGAG. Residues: CASSWPGQGAWSYE. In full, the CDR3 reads CASSWPGQGAWSYEQYF.

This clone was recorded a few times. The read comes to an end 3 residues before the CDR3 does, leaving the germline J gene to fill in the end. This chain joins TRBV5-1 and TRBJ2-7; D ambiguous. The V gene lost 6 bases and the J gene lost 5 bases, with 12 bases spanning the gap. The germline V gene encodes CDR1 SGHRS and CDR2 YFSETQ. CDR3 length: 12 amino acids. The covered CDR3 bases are TGCGCCAGCACTGGCAGTTCCGACGAG. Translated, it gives CASTGSSDE. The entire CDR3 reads CASTGSSDEQYF.

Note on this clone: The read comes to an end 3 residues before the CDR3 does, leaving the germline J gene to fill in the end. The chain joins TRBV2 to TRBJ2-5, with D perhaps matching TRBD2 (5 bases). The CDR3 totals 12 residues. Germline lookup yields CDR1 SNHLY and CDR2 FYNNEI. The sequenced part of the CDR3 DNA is TGTGCCAGCAGTGTCCTCCGGGGTACC. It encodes CASSVLRGT. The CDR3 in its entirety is CASSVLRGTQYF. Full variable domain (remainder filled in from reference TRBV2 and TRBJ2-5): EPEVTQTPSHQVTQMGQEVILRCVPISNHLYFYWYRQILGQKVEFLVSFYNNEISEKSEIFDDQFSVERPDGSNFTLKIRSTKLEDSAMYFCASSVLRGTQYFGPGTRLLVL.

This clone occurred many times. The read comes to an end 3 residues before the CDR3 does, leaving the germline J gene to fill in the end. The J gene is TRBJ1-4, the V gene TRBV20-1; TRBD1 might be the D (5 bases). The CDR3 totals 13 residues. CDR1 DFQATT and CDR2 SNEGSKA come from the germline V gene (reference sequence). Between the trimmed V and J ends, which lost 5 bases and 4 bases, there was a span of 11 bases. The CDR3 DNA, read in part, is TGCAGTGCTGTTCGACAGTTTAATGAAAAA. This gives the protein CSAVRQFNEK. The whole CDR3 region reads CSAVRQFNEKLFF.

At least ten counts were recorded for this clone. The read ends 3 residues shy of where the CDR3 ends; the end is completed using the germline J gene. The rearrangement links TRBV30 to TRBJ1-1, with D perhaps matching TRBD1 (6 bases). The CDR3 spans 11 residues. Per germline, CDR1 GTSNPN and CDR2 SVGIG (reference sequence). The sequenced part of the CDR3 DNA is TGTGCCTGGAGTATGGGGGGGCGA. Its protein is CAWSMGGR. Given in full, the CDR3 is CAWSMGGRAFF.